This is a list of T cell receptor beta chains from one sample in a study of blood T cell repertoires in COVID-19. Repertoires were generated with immunoSEQ multiplex PCR, while TCRdb's copy carries only in-frame clones and drops some. The data hold 450,000 to 600,000 clones, with 87% observed a single time. Sample: PBMCs or T cells enriched from blood (not recorded which). The receptors shown here come from a woman aged 18-29 years who had recovered from COVID-19. CDR3s include the opening cysteine and the closing phenylalanine or tryptophan. The D gene is left open where the match is weak. Size is stated for part of the rows, as once, few or many counts, or as a class when the clone is expanded.

v_gene,d_gene,j_gene,abundance,CDR3aa,CDR3nt
TRBV6-4,NA,TRBJ1-1,NA,CASSLGRGRAFF,TGTGCCAGCAGTCTGGGTCGGGGGAGAGCTTTCTTT
TRBV6-1,NA,TRBJ2-7,NA,CASSEARYEQYF,TGTGCCAGCAGTGAAGCGCGGTACGAGCAGTACTTC
TRBV5-1,TRBD1,TRBJ1-1,once,CASSSDRGRRTEAFF,TGCGCCAGCAGCTCTGACAGGGGGCGGAGGACTGAAGCTTTCTTT
TRBV4-2,TRBD1,TRBJ2-1,NA,CASSQDRDRGSGEQFF,TGTGCCAGCAGCCAAGACAGGGACAGGGGAAGCGGTGAGCAGTTCTTC
TRBV6-5,TRBD2,TRBJ2-1,NA,CASKGLANYNEQFF,TGTGCCAGCAAAGGACTAGCGAACTACAATGAGCAGTTCTTC
TRBV27,TRBD2,TRBJ2-3,NA,CASRTSGGDTQYF,TGTGCCAGCAGGACTAGCGGGGGAGATACGCAGTATTTT
TRBV5-4,NA,TRBJ1-2,NA,CASSRGGRNYGYTF,TGTGCCAGCAGCCGGGGGGGCAGGAACTATGGCTACACCTTC
TRBV15,NA,TRBJ1-2,NA,CATSREWGGYGYTF,TGTGCCACCAGCAGAGAATGGGGAGGGTATGGCTACACCTTC
TRBV27,TRBD2,TRBJ2-6,NA,CASSFQRGGTGANVLTF,TGTGCCAGCAGTTTCCAGCGGGGGGGCACTGGGGCCAACGTCCTGACTTTC
TRBV3-1/TRBV3-2,TRBD1,TRBJ1-2,NA,CASSHPYRGDGYTF,TGTGCCAGCAGCCATCCCTACAGGGGAGATGGCTACACCTTC
TRBV5-1,TRBD1,TRBJ2-7,NA,CASSWTGGRYEQYF,TGCGCCAGCAGCTGGACAGGGGGTCGGTACGAGCAGTACTTC
TRBV12-5,TRBD1,TRBJ2-1,NA,CASGPDRGPYHEQFF,TGTGCTAGTGGTCCGGACAGGGGGCCTTATCATGAGCAGTTCTTC
TRBV5-4,TRBD1,TRBJ1-2,NA,CASSRGLNYGYTF,TGTGCCAGCAGTAGGGGGCTAAACTATGGCTACACCTTC
TRBV5-6,NA,TRBJ1-2,NA,CASSDGRTHANYGYTF,TGTGCCAGCAGCGACGGAAGGACACACGCTAACTATGGCTACACCTTC
TRBV7-9,NA,TRBJ1-3,NA,CASSLGGGSDTIYF,TGTGCCAGCAGCTTAGGGGGAGGAAGCGACACCATATATTTT
TRBV9,TRBD2,TRBJ2-3,NA,CASSSGLAGSTDTQYF,TGTGCCAGCAGCTCCGGACTAGCGGGCAGCACAGATACGCAGTATTTT
TRBV9,TRBD2,TRBJ2-5,NA,CASSPGGNQETQYF,TGTGCCAGCAGCCCGGGGGGGAACCAAGAGACCCAGTACTTC
TRBV28,NA,TRBJ1-1,NA,CASTPRGNTEAFF,TGTGCCAGCACCCCTAGGGGGAACACTGAAGCTTTCTTT
TRBV6-9,NA,TRBJ2-7,NA,CASSYPRGEKNF,TGTGCCAGCAGTTACCCCAGGGGGGAAAAGAACTTC
TRBV7-8,NA,TRBJ2-5,NA,CASSLVVYGGDEQETQYF,TGTGCCAGCAGCTTAGTTGTGTACGGCGGGGATGAACAAGAGACCCAGTACTTC
TRBV10-3,TRBD1,TRBJ1-4,NA,CAIQQGAKEKLFF,TGTGCCATCCAACAGGGGGCGAAGGAAAAACTGTTTTTT
TRBV19,NA,TRBJ1-1,NA,CASSIWGQDTEAFF,TGTGCCAGTAGTATATGGGGACAAGACACTGAAGCTTTCTTT
TRBV7-7,NA,TRBJ1-5,NA,CASSPRWKQGRRFGNQPQHF,TGTGCTAGCAGCCCCCGGTGGAAACAGGGCCGACGTTTTGGCAATCAGCCCCAGCATTTT
TRBV6-5,TRBD1,TRBJ2-7,once,CASGGRQGTYEQYF,TGTGCCAGTGGGGGTAGACAGGGGACCTACGAGCAGTACTTC
TRBV6-1,NA,TRBJ1-4,NA,CASSEGGRVFEKLFF,TGTGCCAGCAGTGAAGGTGGCAGGGTCTTTGAAAAACTGTTTTTT
TRBV28,NA,TRBJ1-1,NA,CASSFNRWGAGTEAFF,TGTGCCAGCAGTTTTAATCGGTGGGGCGCCGGGACTGAAGCTTTCTTT
TRBV12-3/TRBV12-4,NA,TRBJ2-2,NA,CASSPLGGELFF,TGTGCCAGCAGTCCCCTCGGCGGGGAGCTGTTTTTT
TRBV7-2,NA,TRBJ1-3,NA,CASSLGGEVGFSGNTIYF,TGTGCCAGCAGCTTAGGGGGAGAAGTGGGCTTCTCTGGAAACACCATATATTTT
TRBV20-1,NA,TRBJ2-1,NA,CSASEGDEQFF,TGCAGTGCTAGCGAGGGGGATGAGCAGTTCTTC
TRBV6-5,NA,TRBJ2-7,NA,CATWSGSYEQYF,TGTGCCACCTGGTCGGGATCCTACGAGCAGTACTTC
TRBV2,NA,TRBJ2-2,NA,CASSRTDNTGELFF,TGTGCCAGCAGTCGGACAGATAACACCGGGGAGCTGTTTTTT
TRBV30,NA,TRBJ1-4,NA,CASSGGDEKLFF,TGTGCCTCCTCGGGGGGGGATGAAAAACTGTTTTTT
TRBV5-1,TRBD2,TRBJ2-3,once,CASSLEAMGLEYTDTQYF,TGCGCCAGCAGCTTGGAGGCGATGGGACTAGAGTACACAGATACGCAGTATTTT
TRBV9,NA,TRBJ1-1,NA,CASSVARFGAEAFF,TGTGCCAGCAGCGTAGCCCGGTTCGGGGCTGAAGCTTTCTTT